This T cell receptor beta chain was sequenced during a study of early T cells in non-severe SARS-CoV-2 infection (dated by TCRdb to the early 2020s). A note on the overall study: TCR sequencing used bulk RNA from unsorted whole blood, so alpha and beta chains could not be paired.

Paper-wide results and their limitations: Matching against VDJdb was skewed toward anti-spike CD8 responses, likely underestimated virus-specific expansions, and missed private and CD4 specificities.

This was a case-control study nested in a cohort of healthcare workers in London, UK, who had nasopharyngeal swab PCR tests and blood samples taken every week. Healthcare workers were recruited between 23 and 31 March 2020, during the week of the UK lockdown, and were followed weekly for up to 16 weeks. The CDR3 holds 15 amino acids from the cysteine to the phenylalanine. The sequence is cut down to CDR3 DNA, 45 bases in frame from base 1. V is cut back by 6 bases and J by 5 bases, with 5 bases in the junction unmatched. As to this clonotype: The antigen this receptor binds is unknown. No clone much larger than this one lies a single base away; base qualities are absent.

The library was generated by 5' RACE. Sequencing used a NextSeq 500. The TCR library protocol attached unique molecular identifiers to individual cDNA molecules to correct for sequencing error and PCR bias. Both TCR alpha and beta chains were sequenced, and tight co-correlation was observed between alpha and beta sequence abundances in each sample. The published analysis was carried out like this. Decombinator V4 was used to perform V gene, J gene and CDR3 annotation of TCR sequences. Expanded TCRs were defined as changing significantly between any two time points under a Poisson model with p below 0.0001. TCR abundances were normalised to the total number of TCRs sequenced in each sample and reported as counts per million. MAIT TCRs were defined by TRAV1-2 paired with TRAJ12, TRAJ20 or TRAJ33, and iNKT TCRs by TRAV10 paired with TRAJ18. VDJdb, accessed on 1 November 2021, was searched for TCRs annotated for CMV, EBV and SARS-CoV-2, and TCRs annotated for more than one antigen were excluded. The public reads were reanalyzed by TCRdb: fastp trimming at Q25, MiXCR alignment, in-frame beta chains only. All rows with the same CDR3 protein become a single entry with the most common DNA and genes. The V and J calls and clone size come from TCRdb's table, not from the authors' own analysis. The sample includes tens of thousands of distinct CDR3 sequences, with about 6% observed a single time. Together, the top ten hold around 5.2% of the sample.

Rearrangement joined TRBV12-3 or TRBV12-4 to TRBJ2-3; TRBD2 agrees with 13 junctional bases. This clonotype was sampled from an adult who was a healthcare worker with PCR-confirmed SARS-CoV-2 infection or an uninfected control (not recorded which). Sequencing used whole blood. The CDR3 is CASSGLAGVQDTQYF. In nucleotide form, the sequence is TGTGCCAGCAGCGGACTAGCGGGAGTTCAAGATACGCAGTATTTT.